The 32 T cell receptor beta chains below were found in one sample sequenced in a study of cytotoxic CD8 clonotypes in ibrutinib-treated CLL. This table comes from immunoSEQ multiplex PCR, and its TCRdb copy is limited to in-frame clones, with some not included. The table has more than 140,000 clones, roughly 80% seen once. The material sequenced was PBMCs, taken after 12 months of ibrutinib treatment. These receptors were taken from a human donor with chronic lymphocytic leukemia.

This clone was counted once. The chain employs TRBV9 and TRBJ2-1; 7 positions match TRBD2. CDR1 is SGDLS, CDR2 YYNGEE, per germline. This CDR3 comprises 20 residues. J was trimmed by 0 bases and V by 0 bases; bases with no gene match: 15. The CDR3 DNA is TGTGCCAGCAGCGTAGCCCCAGCGGCTAGCGGCCTAAGCTCCTACAATGAGCAGTTCTTC. Protein product: CASSVAPAASGLSSYNEQFF.

The rearrangement joins TRBV11-2 to TRBJ2-1; D could derive from TRBD1 or TRBD2 (5 bases each). Germline CDR1 reads SGHAT; CDR2 reads FQNNGV. V was pared by 1 base and J by 4 bases, with 8 bases between. CDR3 length: 14 residues. The DNA of the CDR3 is TGTGCCAGCAGCTTAGCGGGGCCTTACAATGAGCAGTTCTTC. Translating it yields CASSLAGPYNEQFF.

Written as DNA, the CDR3 is TGTGCCAGCAAAGGGACAGGCCTATCTGGGGCCAACGTCCTGACTTTC. Encoded protein: CASKGTGLSGANVLTF. This chain links TRBV6-6 with TRBJ2-6; 8 bases fit TRBD1. The V gene end was trimmed by 7 bases and the J gene end by 1 base; junction bases not matched to a gene: 6. In germline, CDR1 is MNHNY, CDR2 SVGAGI (reference sequence). CDR3 length: 16 residues.

This chain connects TRBV30 to TRBJ2-1; D remains ambiguous. CDR1 GTSNPN and CDR2 SVGIG come from the germline V gene (reference sequence). V lost 3 bases, J lost 2 bases, and 17 bases lay in between. The CDR3 runs 16 residues. The CDR3 bases are TGTGCCTGGAGAAAGCAGTACGGTCTCACCTACAATGAGCAGTTCTTC. Protein: CAWRKQYGLTYNEQFF.

This chain links TRBV4-2 with TRBJ1-3; possibly TRBD1 for D (6 bases). V dropped 3 bases and J dropped 0 bases, with 15 bases sitting between them. Germline assignment: CDR1 LGHNA and CDR2 YNFKEQ. This CDR3 has 17 amino acids. The CDR3 loop is CASSHGDMMSSGNTIYF. CDR3 coding DNA: TGTGCCAGCAGCCATGGGGACATGATGAGCTCTGGAAACACCATATATTTT.

This clone was seen once. The chain joins TRBV7-2 to TRBJ2-5, with D possibly matching TRBD2 (7 bases). This CDR3 is built from 15 residues. Trimming pared 3 bases from V and 4 bases from J, leaving 15 bases between. Germline CDR1 is SGHTA and CDR2 is FQGNSA. Here the CDR3 reads CASSFGKGGRETQYF. In DNA, the CDR3 is TGTGCCAGCAGCTTTGGGAAGGGGGGGCGAGAGACCCAGTACTTC.

This sequence joins TRBV7-2 and TRBJ2-5; no firm D call. V lost 3 bases, J lost 7 bases, and 12 bases lay in between. Germline values: CDR1 SGHTA, CDR2 FQGNSA. This CDR3 is built from 13 residues. This CDR3 reads CASSLLPEGTQYF. CDR3 coding DNA: TGTGCCAGCAGCTTGCTTCCCGAAGGGACCCAGTACTTC.

This clone was observed a handful of times. J is TRBJ1-5 and V is TRBV6-5, with TRBD1 matching over 7 bases. The junction had 5 bases not matched to a gene; V was cut back by 4 bases and J by 2 bases. There are 15 residues in the CDR3. Germline loops: CDR1 MNHEY, CDR2 SVGAGI. The CDR3 DNA reads TGTGCCAGCAGTTTAAGGACAGGTGGCAATCAGCCCCAGCATTTT. It yields the protein CASSLRTGGNQPQHF.

This clone was picked up a small number of times. The rearrangement joins TRBV11-1 to TRBJ1-6, with D unclear. CDR1 is SGHAT and CDR2 is FQDESV in the germline V gene (reference sequence). V shed 8 bases and J shed 3 bases, with 8 bases lying between them. The CDR3 runs 13 residues. CDR3 bases: TGTGCCAGCTCTACGGACTATAATTCACCCCTCCACTTT. Residues: CASSTDYNSPLHF.

This chain links TRBV7-2 with TRBJ2-3, with D possibly TRBD2 on 6 matching bases. From germline, CDR1 is SGHTA and CDR2 FQGNSA. The CDR3 is 15 residues long. Trimming took 3 bases from V and 0 from J, leaving 10 bases between them. CDR3 sequence reads: CASSLQSGSTDTQYF. The CDR3 DNA follows: TGTGCCAGCAGCTTGCAAAGCGGGAGCACAGATACGCAGTATTTT.

The V gene is TRBV7-2, the J gene TRBJ2-3; D may be TRBD2 (5 bases). This CDR3 is built from 16 residues. The V and J ends lost 1 base and 0 bases respectively, with 11 bases between them. Germline-derived CDR1 and CDR2 are SGHTA and FQGNSA. In DNA form, the CDR3 reads TGTGCCAGCAGCTTAGGGGTTAGCGCCAGCACAGATACGCAGTATTTT. Translated: CASSLGVSASTDTQYF. The whole variable domain, filled in from reference TRBV7-2 and TRBJ2-3, reads GAGVSQSPSNKVTEKGKDVELRCDPISGHTALYWYRQSLGQGLEFLIYFQGNSAPDKSGLPSDRFSAERTGGSVSTLTIQRTQQEDSAVYLCASSLGVSASTDTQYFGPGTRLTVL.

This chain links TRBV13 with TRBJ1-1; D unresolved. This CDR3 has 15 residues. The V end lost 3 bases, the J end lost 1 base, and 12 bases lay between the germline ends. The germline CDR1 and CDR2 sequences are PRHDT and FYEKMQ (reference sequence). The CDR3 DNA sequence: TGTGCCAGCAGCTTCGGCACCCAGAGGAACACTGAAGCTTTCTTT. It translates to CASSFGTQRNTEAFF.

The chain links TRBV5-1 to TRBJ2-1, with D perhaps matching TRBD1 or TRBD2 (7 bases each). V was cut by 0 bases and J by 14 bases, with 21 bases left in between. This CDR3 contains 15 residues. The germline V gene has CDR1 SGHRS and CDR2 YFSETQ. The CDR3 sequence is CASSLGQGPEGGEFF. DNA of the CDR3: TGCGCCAGCAGCTTGGGACAGGGACCCGAGGGGGGGGAGTTCTTC.

This chain joins TRBV7-8 and TRBJ1-3; D unclear. Between the trimmed V and J ends, which lost 5 bases and 4 bases, there was a span of 15 bases. CDR3 length: 15 residues. CDR1 and CDR2 from the germline V gene are SGHVS and FQNEAQ. The CDR3 DNA reads as TGTGCCAGCAGCGCCAACAAAGAAACCGGAAACACCATATATTTT. Amino acid sequence: CASSANKETGNTIYF.

This clone appeared once. V gene TRBV30 combines with J gene TRBJ2-2; maybe TRBD1 (5 bases). Germline CDR1 GTSNPN, CDR2 SVGIG (reference sequence). The CDR3 runs to 14 residues. Trimming removed 2 bases from V and 7 bases from J, with 14 bases in between. DNA of the CDR3: TGTGCCTGGAGTTGGCAGGGCAGTTTCGGGGAGCTGTTTTTT. It codes for CAWSWQGSFGELFF.

As concerns this clone: Germline is not matched at one junction end, which may reflect a read error. The chain links TRBV6-5 to TRBJ2-7; TRBD2 matches at 9 bases. The CDR3 is made up of 15 amino acids. Germline V lookup: CDR1 MNHEY, CDR2 SVGAGI. CDR3 residues: CAISVLAGPSYEQYF. The CDR3 DNA reads TGTGCCATCAGTGTCCTAGCGGGACCCTCCTACGAGCAGTACTTC.

The V gene is TRBV28, the J gene TRBJ2-7; the D gene could be TRBD1 or TRBD2 (5 bases each). The V gene's germline CDR1 is MDHEN and CDR2 SYDVKM. This CDR3 comprises 13 residues. V lost 4 bases to trimming and J lost 2 bases, with 9 bases between them. CDR3: CASSSGTTYEQYF. The CDR3 DNA follows: TGTGCCAGCAGTTCAGGGACCACCTACGAGCAGTACTTC. The whole variable domain, filled in from reference TRBV28 and TRBJ2-7, reads DVKVTQSSRYLVKRTGEKVFLECVQDMDHENMFWYRQDPGLGLRLIYFSYDVKMKEKGDIPEGYSVSREKKERFSLILESASTNQTSMYLCASSSGTTYEQYFGPGTRLTVT.

The rearrangement joins TRBV7-3 to TRBJ1-1; a possible D gene is TRBD1 (6 bases). This CDR3 region has 14 residues. Looked up from germline, CDR1 is SGHTA and CDR2 is FQGTGA. Trimming shortened V by 2 bases and J by 2 bases, and 9 bases separated the two germline ends. CDR3: CASSLLGANTEAFF. For the CDR3, the DNA is TGTGCCAGCAGCTTACTGGGGGCAAACACTGAAGCTTTCTTT.

The gene calls are TRBV13 and TRBJ2-1; 12 bases are shared with TRBD2. The CDR3 runs 17 residues. Germline CDR1 and CDR2: PRHDT and FYEKMQ (reference sequence). The V gene end was trimmed by 3 bases and the J gene end by 7 bases; junction bases not matched to a gene: 10. The CDR3 nucleotides read TGTGCCAGCAGCTTTCTAGCGGGAGGGTTTGGCCTTAATGAGCAGTTCTTC. It codes for CASSFLAGGFGLNEQFF.

The chain is built from TRBV12-5 and TRBJ1-3; D might be TRBD1 (6 bases). Trimming removed 5 bases from V and 1 base from J, with 15 bases in between. The CDR3 has 16 residues. Germline assignment: CDR1 LGHNT and CDR2 FRNRAP. The CDR3 bases are TGTGCTAGTGGTCTTACAGGGTTACGATCTGGAAACACCATATATTTT. Its translation: CASGLTGLRSGNTIYF.

The chain employs TRBV7-2 and TRBJ2-2; D tentatively reads TRBD1 or TRBD2 (6 bases each). Germline V gene data show CDR1 as SGHTA and CDR2 as FQGNSA. Trimming cost V 4 bases and J 5 bases, with 14 bases left between them. The CDR3 runs 15 residues. The CDR3 loop is CASSWGAGGTGELFF. CDR3 nucleotides: TGTGCCAGCAGCTGGGGGGCTGGGGGAACCGGGGAGCTGTTTTTT. The full variable domain, with the rest looked up from reference TRBV7-2 and TRBJ2-2, is GAGVSQSPSNKVTEKGKDVELRCDPISGHTALYWYRQSLGQGLEFLIYFQGNSAPDKSGLPSDRFSAERTGGSVSTLTIQRTQQEDSAVYLCASSWGAGGTGELFFGEGSRLTVL.

V is TRBV4-3 and J is TRBJ1-2; 7 bases agree with TRBD1. Germline V gene data show CDR1 as LGHNA and CDR2 as YSLEER. The CDR3 loop spans 14 amino acids. J lost 8 bases, V lost 1 base, and 7 bases had no gene match. The CDR3, as DNA: TGCGCCAGCAGCCAAGCGACAGGGACTAACGGCTACACCTTC. Translated: CASSQATGTNGYTF.

This clone was detected once. The chain recombines TRBV7-7 with TRBJ2-3; no firm D call. From germline, CDR1 is SSHAT and CDR2 FNYEAQ (reference sequence). CDR3 length: 13 residues. V lost 5 bases and J 2 bases, leaving 8 bases between the germline ends. This chain's CDR3 is CASSQDHTDTQYF. CDR3 coding DNA: TGTGCCAGCAGCCAGGATCACACAGATACGCAGTATTTT.

The chain combines TRBV9 with TRBJ2-5, with D possibly being TRBD1 (6 bases). The CDR3 sequence is 17 residues long. Looked up from germline, CDR1 is SGDLS and CDR2 is YYNGEE. The V gene lost 4 bases and the J gene lost 2 bases, with 21 bases spanning the gap. CDR3 region: CASSLGQPVKPQETQYF. The DNA of the CDR3 is TGTGCCAGCAGCCTCGGACAGCCCGTTAAACCTCAAGAGACCCAGTACTTC.

This clone was recorded many times. J is TRBJ2-2 and V is TRBV6-4, with 10 bases identical to TRBD1. Germline values: CDR1 MRHNA, CDR2 SNTAGT. V lost 5 bases and J lost 6; bases outside the gene matches: 15. This CDR3 is built from 18 residues. CDR3 coding DNA: TGTGCCAGCAGTCCCTATTCCTCCGGGACAGGGGTCTCCGGGGAGCTGTTTTTT. Amino acids: CASSPYSSGTGVSGELFF.

The table lists this clone with a count of one. CDR3 in DNA: TGTGCCAGCACCCCGACGGGAAGGGGGGATCAGCCCCAGCATTTT. Its translation is CASTPTGRGDQPQHF. The chain has TRBV28 and TRBJ1-5; TRBD1 might be the D (6 bases). The CDR3 is made up of 15 amino acids. CDR1 and CDR2 from the germline V gene are MDHEN and SYDVKM. Trimming pared 7 bases from V and 5 bases from J, leaving 18 bases between.

CDR3 nucleotide sequence: TGTGCTTCCGCGGCGTGGAGCTCTGGAAACACCATATATTTT. This gives the protein CASAAWSSGNTIYF. This sequence joins TRBV6-5 and TRBJ1-3; D remains ambiguous. This CDR3 has 14 residues. From germline, CDR1 is MNHEY and CDR2 SVGAGI.

V gene TRBV10-3 combines with J gene TRBJ1-1, with a tentative D call TRBD1 (5 bases). Germline V gene sequence: CDR1 ENHRY, CDR2 SYGVKD. CDR3 length: 13 amino acids. Deletions cut 10 bases from V and 1 base from J, with 13 bases between. CDR3 bases: TGTGCCAGCCAGGGACTGCCGAACACTGAAGCTTTCTTT. Encoded protein: CASQGLPNTEAFF.

This chain joins TRBV5-1 and TRBJ2-3; D is unclear. The germline V gene encodes CDR1 SGHRS and CDR2 YFSETQ. Trimming removed 1 base from V and 0 bases from J, with 9 bases in between. This CDR3 comprises 15 residues. Written as DNA, the CDR3 is TGCGCCAGCAGCTTGTCCCCAACTAGCACAGATACGCAGTATTTT. Translation: CASSLSPTSTDTQYF.

This clone was observed a single time. The V gene is TRBV6-1, the J gene TRBJ2-2; TRBD1 might be the D (6 bases). Trimming stripped 10 bases from V and 5 bases from J, with 14 bases between. The CDR3 has 13 residues. Germline V lookup: CDR1 MNHNS, CDR2 SASEGT. The chain's CDR3 is CAISGTRTGELFF. The CDR3 nucleotides are TGTGCCATTTCCGGGACAAGAACCGGGGAGCTGTTTTTT.

The chain couples TRBV9 to TRBJ2-1, with 7 positions matching TRBD2. The CDR3 runs to 15 residues. V lost 2 bases and J lost 3; bases outside the gene matches: 5. Germline lookup yields CDR1 SGDLS and CDR2 YYNGEE. The CDR3 bases are TGTGCCAGCAGCGTCCACGGGACTAACTACAATGAGCAGTTCTTC. Translating it yields CASSVHGTNYNEQFF.

This chain connects TRBV5-6 to TRBJ2-7; TRBD2 agrees at 8 bases. With V trimmed by 1 base and J by 4 bases, 4 bases remained unmatched. There are 14 residues in the CDR3. Per the germline V gene, CDR1 is SGHDT and CDR2 is YYEEEE. The CDR3 region is CASSLYGREYEQYF. DNA of the CDR3: TGTGCCAGCAGCTTGTACGGGAGGGAGTACGAGCAGTACTTC.